This T cell receptor (beta chain) was recovered during a study of OX40 agonist ivuxolimab in advanced cancers. The wider study: The dose-escalation cohort had hepatocellular carcinoma, melanoma, renal cell or head and neck cancer.

The V end was cut by 0 bases, the J end by 2 bases, with 1 base between. CDR3 length equals 12 residues. CDR1 and CDR2 (germline): SEHNR, FQNEAQ (reference sequence). Only in-frame clones appear in the TCRdb table, and some are missing; sequencing was by immunoSEQ multiplex PCR. The sample yields 99,000 or so clones, under 85% seen once. The TCR was taken from an adult with an advanced solid tumor such as melanoma, head and neck, liver or kidney cancer. Sequencing used CD4+ or CD8+ T cells sorted from blood, obtained in a trial of the OX40 agonist ivuxolimab. The chain couples TRBV7-9 to TRBJ2-5; D gene ambiguous. CDR3 amino acids: CASSLAQETQYF. DNA of the CDR3: TGTGCCAGCAGCTTAGCGCAAGAGACCCAGTACTTC.